A single sample is the source of the 23 T cell receptor beta chains below, sequenced in a study of T cells in Graves' hyperthyroidism and ophthalmopathy (dated by TCRdb to the late 2010s). Library creation used multiplex PCR. Data came from an Illumina HiSeq 2000. The TCR beta CDR3 regions were amplified from the RNA transcripts. For the first round of RT-PCR on the TCR CDR3, the HTBI primer set was used together with the Qiagen OneStep RT-PCR kit. Starting from the raw public reads, TCRdb applied fastp trimming at Q25, assembled clones with MiXCR and retained in-frame beta chains. A single entry per CDR3 protein holds the most common genes and DNA from its merged rows. The table for this sample lists about 96,000 distinct CDR3 sequences; roughly half of them were counted only once. The top ten clones comprise 27% of the sample. The sequenced material came from blood. All receptors derive from a woman in her 40s with Graves' hyperthyroidism.

This clonotype was recorded once. The rearrangement joins TRBV24-1 to TRBJ2-5, with a weak D call TRBD1 (6 bases). The length of the CDR3 is 15 residues. Germline V lookup: CDR1 KGHDR, CDR2 SFDVKD. Trimming stripped 6 bases from V and 1 base from J, with 14 bases between. The CDR3 loop is CATSRPTGRQETQYF. CDR3 DNA sequence: TGTGCCACCAGTAGACCTACAGGGCGCCAAGAGACCCAGTACTTC.

This clonotype was recorded many times. The J gene is TRBJ1-4, the V gene TRBV7-2; D is uncertain. CDR3 size: 15 residues. Germline CDR1 is SGHTA and CDR2 is FQGNSA. Trimming left V 3 bases short and J 8 bases short, with 16 bases between. CDR3 sequence (DNA): TGTGCCAGCAGCTTGGGTGTGGAGGGTAGGGAAAAACTGTTTTTT. Protein sequence: CASSLGVEGREKLFF.

The chain carries TRBV29-1 and TRBJ2-7; possible D gene TRBD1, 5 bases. Trimming pared 0 bases from V and 9 bases from J, leaving 9 bases between. This CDR3 is 11 amino acids long. Germline V gives CDR1 SQVTM, CDR2 ANQGSEA. The CDR3 sequence: CSVEELQGQYF. DNA of the CDR3: TGCAGCGTTGAAGAGCTTCAGGGGCAGTACTTC.

This clonotype was seen at least ten times. The chain recombines TRBV7-3 with TRBJ2-5; D possibly corresponds to TRBD2 (5 bases). Trimming took 5 bases from V and 5 from J, leaving 12 bases between them. The CDR3 covers 13 residues. In germline, CDR1 is SGHTA, CDR2 FQGTGA. The CDR3 region is CASSGSPGETQYF. Here the CDR3 DNA reads TGTGCCAGCAGCGGCTCCCCGGGGGAGACCCAGTACTTC.

The chain combines TRBV7-1 with TRBJ2-5, with D possibly matching TRBD1 (5 bases). TRBV7-1 qualifies as an ORF whose function is uncertain. Trimming stripped 3 bases from V and 0 bases from J, with 11 bases between. There are 15 residues in the CDR3. The CDR3 bases are TGTGCCAGCAGCTCTTTTGGACACAACCAAGAGACCCAGTACTTC. Translation: CASSSFGHNQETQYF.

The V call is TRBV10-3, the J call TRBJ2-1; 11 nucleotides line up with TRBD2. The CDR3 loop spans 15 amino acids. Germline trimming cut 3 bases from V and 8 bases from J; bases unmatched to any gene: 6. CDR1 and CDR2 from the germline V gene are ENHRY and SYGVKD. The CDR3 loop reads CAISDSSGRLDEQFF. The CDR3 DNA follows: TGTGCCATCAGTGATTCTAGCGGGAGGCTAGATGAGCAGTTCTTC.

In this sample, this clonotype turned up many times. A much larger clonotype is one base distant, so this may be a read error. The CDR3 reads CASSRTAGLYEQYF. The CDR3, as DNA: TGTGCCAGCAGCCGTACTGCGGGGCTCTACGAGCAGTACTTC. V usage is TRBV7-2 and J usage is TRBJ2-7; possibly TRBD2 for D (6 bases). From germline, CDR1 is SGHTA and CDR2 FQGNSA. The CDR3 consists of 14 residues. Trimming cost V 5 bases and J 3 bases, with 14 bases left between them.

This clonotype was found many times. The chain couples TRBV5-1 to TRBJ2-5, with TRBD2 matching over 9 bases. Germline CDR1 and CDR2: SGHRS and YFSETQ. Trimming at V came to 0 bases and at J to 1 base, leaving 4 bases not matched to a gene. This CDR3 is built from 16 residues. CDR3 residues: CASSLGGSGGQETQYF. CDR3 nucleotide sequence: TGCGCCAGCAGCTTGGGTGGTAGCGGGGGCCAAGAGACCCAGTACTTC.

The gene calls are TRBV15 and TRBJ2-7, with D unresolved. Between the trimmed V and J ends, which lost 3 bases and 6 bases, there was a span of 15 bases. The CDR3 has 14 amino acids. Germline CDR1 LNHNV, CDR2 YYDKDF (reference sequence). The CDR3 here is CATSSLAVSSEQYF. The CDR3 DNA sequence: TGTGCCACCAGCAGCTTGGCCGTGAGTTCCGAGCAGTACTTC.

There are many counts of this clonotype. The V and J genes are TRBV10-1 and TRBJ2-7; D not certain. In germline, CDR1 is WNHNN, CDR2 SYGVQD (reference sequence). Trimming took 0 bases from V and 5 from J, leaving 8 bases between them. This CDR3 spans 13 amino acids. CDR3 amino acids: CASSESGRDEQYF. CDR3 DNA sequence: TGCGCCAGCAGTGAGTCAGGACGGGACGAGCAGTACTTC.

CDR3 coding DNA: TGTGCCAGCATAGGCAGCGGGAGAGACGAGCAGTACTTC. Protein product: CASIGSGRDEQYF. The gene calls are TRBV2 and TRBJ2-7; TRBD2 matches at 8 bases. V lost 7 bases to trimming and J lost 5 bases; unmatched junction nucleotides: 7. Germline V gene lookup returns CDR1 SNHLY and CDR2 FYNNEI. The CDR3 sequence is 13 residues long.

CDR3 nucleotides: TGTGCCAGCAGCTCCCCGGGGGAGACAAAACTGTTTTTT. Protein: CASSSPGETKLFF. The J gene is TRBJ1-4, the V gene TRBV7-2, with D perhaps TRBD1 (5 bases). Germline CDR1 is SGHTA and CDR2 is FQGNSA. The CDR3 consists of 13 residues. The ends were cut back, 4 bases at V and 10 bases at J, with 13 bases in the middle.

This clonotype showed up many times. This rearrangement joins TRBV5-8 to TRBJ2-7; TRBD1 matches 9 bases. After removal of 0 bases from V and 5 bases from J, the junction contained 9 bases not matched to a gene. CDR3 size: 16 residues. CDR1 and CDR2 from the germline V gene are SGHTS and YDEGEE. The CDR3 DNA reads as TGTGCCAGCAGCTTGGGTAGCCGGACAGGGGCCGACGAGCAGTACTTC. Protein: CASSLGSRTGADEQYF.

This clonotype was recorded at least ten times. The chain employs TRBV25-1 and TRBJ1-2; D might be TRBD1 (5 bases). Germline-derived CDR1 and CDR2 are MGHDK and SYGVNS. The CDR3 length is 13 residues. V lost 2 bases and J 4 bases, leaving 8 bases between the germline ends. CDR3 residues: CASSEGGGYGYTF. The CDR3 region has the DNA TGTGCCAGCAGTGAAGGGGGAGGCTATGGCTACACCTTC.

As regards this clonotype: Relative to the germline gene, one junction end is altered; a read error may explain this. The chain couples TRBV29-1 to TRBJ2-2, with 8 bases that match TRBD2. This CDR3 comprises 10 residues. Germline V lookup: CDR1 SQVTM, CDR2 ANQGSEA. The CDR3, as DNA: TGCAGCGTTGCGGGGGGGGGGCTGTTTTTT. It yields the protein CSVAGGGLFF.

In this sample, this clonotype turned up many times. The chain joins TRBV12-3 or TRBV12-4 to TRBJ2-5, with TRBD1 as a possible D gene (5 bases). The CDR3 runs 15 residues. V dropped 6 bases and J dropped 5 bases, with 19 bases sitting between them. CDR3 sequence: CASRPDRRRGETQYF. The CDR3 DNA is TGTGCCAGCAGACCCGACAGACGCAGAGGTGAGACCCAGTACTTC.

The chain links TRBV2 to TRBJ2-2, with 10 positions matching TRBD2. V lost 7 bases, J lost 1 base, and 27 bases stayed unmatched. The CDR3 loop spans 23 amino acids. Looked up from germline, CDR1 is SNHLY and CDR2 is FYNNEI. CDR3 sequence reads: CASTLDREEKLLAGGKNTGELFF. CDR3 DNA sequence: TGTGCCAGCACCCTCGACAGGGAGGAAAAACTGTTAGCGGGAGGAAAGAACACCGGGGAGCTGTTTTTT.

V usage is TRBV7-2 and J usage is TRBJ2-5, with 8 bases aligning to TRBD2. Germline lookup yields CDR1 SGHTA and CDR2 FQGNSA. There are 18 residues in the CDR3. V shed 3 bases, J shed 0 bases, and the junction held 12 bases outside the gene matches. For the CDR3, the DNA is TGTGCCAGCAGCTTTACCCGGGGGAGCGGGAGTTACCAAGAGACCCAGTACTTC. The encoded protein is CASSFTRGSGSYQETQYF.

This clonotype was recorded many times. No conserved phenylalanine or tryptophan is present at the end of the CDR3, so a read error is the likely explanation. Because the CDR3's place on the DNA is in doubt, the DNA is left out and the CDR3 is given as listed by TCRdb. The chain joins TRBV9 to TRBJ1-6; TRBD1, the table's D call, was not compared with the DNA. The CDR3 comprises 17 residues, both ends counted. The germline V gene encodes CDR1 SGDLS and CDR2 YYNGEE. This chain's CDR3 is CASRGEGGDAYNSPLQS.

V gene TRBV29-1 combines with J gene TRBJ2-7; 10 nucleotides agree with TRBD2. The CDR3 sequence is 13 residues long. The V gene end was trimmed by 3 bases and the J gene end by 2 bases; junction bases not matched to a gene: 1. Germline CDR1 reads SQVTM; CDR2 reads ANQGSEA. The CDR3 region is CSVELAGAYEQYF. The CDR3, as DNA: TGCAGCGTTGAGCTAGCGGGGGCCTACGAGCAGTACTTC.

This rearrangement joins TRBV29-1 to TRBJ1-1; possible D gene TRBD1, 6 bases. The CDR3 is 13 amino acids. V dropped 2 bases and J dropped 4 bases, with 11 bases sitting between them. Germline V CDR1 and CDR2: SQVTM, ANQGSEA. CDR3 in DNA: TGCAGCGTTGAACGGGGGCGTATCACTGAAGCTTTCTTT. Translating it yields CSVERGRITEAFF.

This clonotype was counted ten times or more. The J gene is TRBJ1-2, the V gene TRBV20-1, with D possibly being TRBD1 (5 bases). Germline loops: CDR1 DFQATT, CDR2 SNEGSKA (reference sequence). V lost 2 bases and J lost 7, with 8 bases in between. The CDR3 covers 11 residues. In nucleotides, the CDR3 is TGCAGTGCTAGACAGGGCTCTGGCTACACCTTC. Amino acid sequence: CSARQGSGYTF.

The J gene is TRBJ2-3, the V gene TRBV10-3; possible D gene TRBD1, 6 bases. V was clipped by 5 bases and J by 1 base, with 13 bases between them. Germline values: CDR1 ENHRY, CDR2 SYGVKD. The CDR3 totals 15 residues. Here the CDR3 DNA reads TGTGCCATCAGTTCAGGGGAAATCGGCACAGATACGCAGTATTTT. It yields the protein CAISSGEIGTDTQYF.